The source of this T cell receptor beta chain is a study of T cells in Graves' hyperthyroidism and ophthalmopathy. Overall study results and limits: The majority of expanded thyroid clonotypes above 0.001 also appeared in blood. For ophthalmopathy, model prediction preceded onset by a median roughly 6.2 months.

CDR1 and CDR2 (germline): SGHAT, FQNNGV. The CDR3 runs 15 residues. V was shortened by 0 bases and J by 1 base, with 10 bases between the two germline ends. RNA transcripts served as the template for amplifying TCR beta CDR3 regions. HTBI primers drove first-round RT-PCR of the TCR CDR3. TCRdb re-analysed the multiplex PCR reads in MiXCR, keeping a single row per CDR3 protein. This table has about 480,000 distinct CDR3 sequences, around a quarter appearing once. The sample holds many counts of this clonotype. The antigen remains unidentified. The study left out patients who had uncontrolled infection, other autoimmune disease, pregnancy or lactation.

The sequencing sample was made of blood. This sequence originates from a woman aged 25 to 45 with Graves' ophthalmopathy. V gene TRBV11-2 combines with J gene TRBJ2-7; D call uncertain. The CDR3 spells CASSLDGQLSYEQYF. The CDR3 DNA reads as TGTGCCAGCAGCTTAGACGGGCAACTTTCCTACGAGCAGTACTTC.